This is a list of T cell receptor beta chains from one sample in a study of a mutant IDH1 vaccine in newly diagnosed glioma. These receptors' antigens are unknown. The table came from immunoSEQ multiplex PCR; TCRdb's copy has only in-frame clones and leaves some out. The data contain 45,000 to 65,000 clones, 91% of them singletons. This specimen was PBMCs, taken from a glioma patient whose treatment included an IDH1 peptide vaccine. These receptor sequences come from a man aged 50 to 59 with glioma. Both conserved end residues are part of each CDR3. Fields, in order: clone size, J gene, V gene, D gene, CDR3 DNA, CDR3 protein. D genes are given only for firm matches. The listing skips clone size in some rows; elsewhere it reads once, few, many or a size class.

>NA|TRBJ1-3|TRBV7-8|NA
TGTGCCAGCAGCTTCTTAAAGACGGGTGAGGGGGACACCATATATTTT
CASSFLKTGEGDTIYF
>NA|TRBJ2-2|TRBV6-1|TRBD2
TGTGCCAGCAGTGTACCGGGACTAGCATCCGGGGAGCTGTTTTTT
CASSVPGLASGELFF
>NA|TRBJ1-1|TRBV30|NA
TGTGCCTGGACCCCGCCCTCGGGTCTCTACGGGAACACTGAAGCTTTCTTT
CAWTPPSGLYGNTEAFF
>once|TRBJ2-5|TRBV15|NA
TGTGCCACCAGCAGCCGGGCGACAGAGACCCAGTACTTC
CATSSRATETQYF
>NA|TRBJ2-7|TRBV7-9|TRBD1
TGTGCCAGCAGCCCCCCCGGACAGGAACCCTCATACTACGAGCAGTACTTC
CASSPPGQEPSYYEQYF
>NA|TRBJ1-1|TRBV10-3|TRBD1
TGTGCCATTAAACAGGGGAAGAACACTGAAGCTTTCTTT
CAIKQGKNTEAFF
>NA|TRBJ1-5|TRBV7-9|NA
TGTGCCAGCAGCACCGGGAATCAGCCCCAGCATTTT
CASSTGNQPQHF
>NA|TRBJ2-3|TRBV6-6|TRBD2
TGTGCCAGCAGCTTCTCTCGGGAGGCCCGCACAGATACGCAGTATTTT
CASSFSREARTDTQYF
>NA|TRBJ1-5|TRBV2|NA
TGTGCCAGCGCTACGGGCAATCAGCCCCAGCATTTT
CASATGNQPQHF
>NA|TRBJ1-5|TRBV27|NA
TGTGCCAGCAGTTTTACCCCGGACCGACTTAGCAATCAGCCCCAGCATTTT
CASSFTPDRLSNQPQHF
>NA|TRBJ1-1|TRBV10-1|TRBD1
TGCGCCAGCAGTGTCTATGGACAGGGGGCGGCTGAAGCTTTCTTT
CASSVYGQGAAEAFF
>few|TRBJ1-2|TRBV6-5|NA
TGTGCCAGCAGCGGGATCTTGGACCCAGACTATGGCTACACCTTC
CASSGILDPDYGYTF
>NA|TRBJ2-7|TRBV7-6|TRBD1
TGTGCCAGCAGCTCCAGGACAGGGTTAATCGAGCAGTACTTC
CASSSRTGLIEQYF
>NA|TRBJ2-4|TRBV7-9|TRBD2
TGTGCCAGCAGCTTCCCGGGGACTAGCGGGAGATTGGACATTCAGTACTTC
CASSFPGTSGRLDIQYF
>NA|TRBJ2-2|TRBV5-1|NA
TGCGCCAGCAGCCCCAGGCGCGGCCCGAACACCGGGGAGCTGTTTTTT
CASSPRRGPNTGELFF
>few|TRBJ1-5|TRBV19|NA
TGTGCCAGTAGACAGAGCAATCAGCCCCAGCATTTT
CASRQSNQPQHF
>NA|TRBJ2-7|TRBV14|NA
TGTGCCAGCAGCCAAGAGTCAGGCTTTAACGAGCAGTACTTC
CASSQESGFNEQYF
>NA|TRBJ2-6|TRBV18|NA
TGTGCCAGCTCACGAGGTACAGTGGACTCTGGGGCCAACGTCCTGACTTTC
CASSRGTVDSGANVLTF
>NA|TRBJ2-7|TRBV29-1|NA
TGCAGCGCCGTTGGGAACTCCTACGAGCAGTACTTC
CSAVGNSYEQYF
>NA|TRBJ1-3|TRBV5-1|NA
TGCGCCAGCAGCGGGGGGACATCTCCCGCGGAAAACACCATATATTTT
CASSGGTSPAENTIYF
>NA|TRBJ2-1|TRBV6-1|NA
TGTGCCAGCAGTGAACAAGGACAGTGGGGAGTTGAGCAGTTCTTC
CASSEQGQWGVEQFF
>NA|TRBJ2-1|TRBV4-2|TRBD1
TGTGCCAGCAGCCAAGAAATTTCCGGGACAGGGTACAATGAGCAGTTCTTC
CASSQEISGTGYNEQFF
>NA|TRBJ1-1|TRBV5-1|NA
TGCGCCAGCAGCTTGAAGAACACTGAAGCTTTCTTT
CASSLKNTEAFF
>NA|TRBJ2-7|TRBV6-6|NA
TGTGCCAGCAGTTACTCGTTAGCCCGAGGGGGGTACTTC
CASSYSLARGGYF
>NA|TRBJ2-7|TRBV27|NA
TGTGCCAGCAGTTTAACGGGACAAACCTACGAGCAGTACTTC
CASSLTGQTYEQYF
>NA|TRBJ2-5|TRBV15|NA
TGTGCCACCAGCAGAGATTATAGGGACCAAGAGACCCAGTACTTC
CATSRDYRDQETQYF
>medium-sized|TRBJ1-2|TRBV30|NA
TGTGCCTGGAGGACTGCTGGGAACTATGGCTACACCTTC
CAWRTAGNYGYTF
>NA|TRBJ1-1|TRBV2|TRBD1
TGTGCCAGCAGTCCTACGAGGGACAGGGTGTGGTTT
CASSPTRDRVWF
>NA|TRBJ1-1|TRBV10-3|TRBD1
TGTGCCATCAGGACAGGGGAGGCTGAAGCTTTCTTT
CAIRTGEAEAFF
>NA|TRBJ2-1|TRBV5-1|NA
TGCGCCAGCCACGAACTAGCCTACAATGAGCAGTTCTTC
CASHELAYNEQFF
>NA|TRBJ2-7|TRBV7-9|TRBD2
TGTGCCAGCAGCTTAGGTAGCGGGGTTGAGCAGTACTTC
CASSLGSGVEQYF
>NA|TRBJ2-5|TRBV7-2|TRBD2
TGTGCCAGCAGCCCCCAGGCGGCGGGGGGGCGTGAGACCCAGTACTTC
CASSPQAAGGRETQYF
>NA|TRBJ1-1|TRBV6-5|NA
TGTGCCAGCAGCCGGATTTCTCGCGACACTGAAGCTTTCTTT
CASSRISRDTEAFF
>NA|TRBJ2-5|TRBV5-1|NA
TGCGCCAGCAGCCCGAAAGACAGTGTTCAAGAGACCCAGTACTTC
CASSPKDSVQETQYF
>NA|TRBJ2-2|TRBV5-1|TRBD1
TGCGCCAGCAGCCCCTACGGGACAGGTTCGAACACCGGGGAGCTGTTTTTT
CASSPYGTGSNTGELFF
>NA|TRBJ1-3|TRBV2|TRBD1
TGTGCCAGCGGGACAGGGGCACTCTCTGGAAACACCATATATTTT
CASGTGALSGNTIYF
>NA|TRBJ2-5|TRBV6-5|NA
TGTGCCAGCAGTTACTCCTATGAAGAGACCCAGTACTTC
CASSYSYEETQYF
>NA|TRBJ2-7|TRBV7-9|NA
TGTGCCAGCAGCTTATCCCCAAGAGGCTACGAGCAGTACTTC
CASSLSPRGYEQYF
>NA|TRBJ1-5|TRBV28|NA
TGTGCCAGCACCTTGTCGGGGGGCAATCAGCCCCAGCATTTT
CASTLSGGNQPQHF
>NA|TRBJ2-4|TRBV28|TRBD2
TGTGCCAGCAGCCGCATCGGACTAGCGGGAGGAATGTCCAAAAACATTCAGTACTTC
CASSRIGLAGGMSKNIQYF
>few|TRBJ2-7|TRBV28|NA
TGTGCCAGCAGTTCACAGTGGTCCGAGCAGTACTTC
CASSSQWSEQYF
>NA|TRBJ1-2|TRBV7-2|NA
TGTGCCAGCAGCTTTCGGGAAGTTAACTATGGCTACACCTTC
CASSFREVNYGYTF
>once|TRBJ2-4|TRBV18|NA
TGTGCCAGCTCACCCGTAACTAGTCAACTAGCCAAAAACATTCAGTACTTC
CASSPVTSQLAKNIQYF
>once|TRBJ2-5|TRBV20-1|NA
TGCAGTGCTAGGGGTGAGACCCAGTACTTC
CSARGETQYF
>NA|TRBJ1-2|TRBV9|TRBD1
TGTGCCAGCAGCGCTGGGGGGACAGGGTATGGCTACACCTTC
CASSAGGTGYGYTF
>once|TRBJ2-1|TRBV30|NA
TGTGCCTGGAGTAGTAAGGGACAGAACTCGGGAGTCTGGTATGAGCAGTTCTTC
CAWSSKGQNSGVWYEQFF